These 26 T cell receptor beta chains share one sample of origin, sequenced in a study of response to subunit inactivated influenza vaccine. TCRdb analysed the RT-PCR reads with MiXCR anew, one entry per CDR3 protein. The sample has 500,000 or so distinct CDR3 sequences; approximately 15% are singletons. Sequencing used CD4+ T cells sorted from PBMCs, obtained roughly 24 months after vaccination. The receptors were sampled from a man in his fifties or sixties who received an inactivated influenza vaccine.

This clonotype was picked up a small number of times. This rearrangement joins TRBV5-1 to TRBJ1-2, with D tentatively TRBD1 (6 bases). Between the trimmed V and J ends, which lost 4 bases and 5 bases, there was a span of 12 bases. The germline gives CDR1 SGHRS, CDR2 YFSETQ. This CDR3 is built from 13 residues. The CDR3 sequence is CASSPGTPYGYTF. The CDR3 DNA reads TGCGCCAGCAGCCCCGGGACACCGTATGGCTACACCTTC. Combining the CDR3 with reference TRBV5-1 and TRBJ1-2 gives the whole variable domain KAGVTQTPRYLIKTRGQQVTLSCSPISGHRSVSWYQQTPGQGLQFLFEYFSETQRNKGNFPGRFSGRQFSNSRSEMNVSTLELGDSALYLCASSPGTPYGYTFGSGTRLTVV.

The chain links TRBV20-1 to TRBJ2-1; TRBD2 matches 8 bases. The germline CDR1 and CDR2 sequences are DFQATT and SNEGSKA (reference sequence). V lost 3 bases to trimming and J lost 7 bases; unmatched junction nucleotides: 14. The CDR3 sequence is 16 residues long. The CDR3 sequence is CSASPLLAGGGNEQFF. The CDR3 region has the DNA TGCAGTGCTAGCCCCCTTTTGGCGGGAGGAGGGAATGAGCAGTTCTTC.

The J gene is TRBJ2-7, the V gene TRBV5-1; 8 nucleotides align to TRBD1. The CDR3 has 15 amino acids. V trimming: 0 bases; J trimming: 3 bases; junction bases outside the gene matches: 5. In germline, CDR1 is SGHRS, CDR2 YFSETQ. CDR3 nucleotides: TGCGCCAGCAGCTTGGGGGGACAGGACAGCTACGAGCAGTACTTC. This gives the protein CASSLGGQDSYEQYF.

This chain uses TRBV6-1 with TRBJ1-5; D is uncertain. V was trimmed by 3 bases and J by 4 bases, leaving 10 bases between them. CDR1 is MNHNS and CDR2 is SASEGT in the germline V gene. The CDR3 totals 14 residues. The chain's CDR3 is CASSEMVGNQPQHF. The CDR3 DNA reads TGTGCCAGCAGTGAGATGGTGGGAAATCAGCCCCAGCATTTT.

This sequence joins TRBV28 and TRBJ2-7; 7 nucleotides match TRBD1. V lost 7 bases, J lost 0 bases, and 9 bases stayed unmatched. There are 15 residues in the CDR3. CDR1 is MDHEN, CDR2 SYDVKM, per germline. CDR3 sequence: CASTLGQLSSYEQYF. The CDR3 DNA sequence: TGTGCCAGCACCCTGGGACAGCTGAGCTCCTACGAGCAGTACTTC.

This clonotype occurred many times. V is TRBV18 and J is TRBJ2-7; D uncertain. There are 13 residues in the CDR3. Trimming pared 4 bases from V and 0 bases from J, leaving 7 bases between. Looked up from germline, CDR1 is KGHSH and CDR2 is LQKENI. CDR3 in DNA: TGTGCCAGCTCACGGCAGAGCTCCTACGAGCAGTACTTC. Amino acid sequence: CASSRQSSYEQYF. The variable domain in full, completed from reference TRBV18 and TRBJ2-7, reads NAGVMQNPRHLVRRRGQEARLRCSPMKGHSHVYWYRQLPEEGLKFMVYLQKENIIDESGMPKERFSAEFPKEGPSILRIQQVVRGDSAAYFCASSRQSSYEQYFGPGTRLTVT.

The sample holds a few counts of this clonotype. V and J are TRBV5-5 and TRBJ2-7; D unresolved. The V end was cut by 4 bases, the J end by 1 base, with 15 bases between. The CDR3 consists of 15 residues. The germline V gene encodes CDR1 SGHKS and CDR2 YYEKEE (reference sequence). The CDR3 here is CASSAWYQQSYEQYF. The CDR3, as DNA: TGTGCCAGCAGCGCTTGGTACCAACAGTCCTACGAGCAGTACTTC. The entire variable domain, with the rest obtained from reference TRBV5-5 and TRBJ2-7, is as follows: DAGVTQSPTHLIKTRGQQVTLRCSPISGHKSVSWYQQVLGQGPQFIFQYYEKEERGRGNFPDRFSARQFPNYSSELNVNALLLGDSALYLCASSAWYQQSYEQYFGPGTRLTVT.

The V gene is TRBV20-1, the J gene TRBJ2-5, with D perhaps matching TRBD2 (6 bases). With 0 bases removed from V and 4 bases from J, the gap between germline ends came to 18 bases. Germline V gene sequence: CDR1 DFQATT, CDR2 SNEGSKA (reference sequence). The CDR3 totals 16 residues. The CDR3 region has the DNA TGCAGTGCTAGAGATCTGGAGGGGATAGGAGCAGAGACCCAGTACTTC. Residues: CSARDLEGIGAETQYF.

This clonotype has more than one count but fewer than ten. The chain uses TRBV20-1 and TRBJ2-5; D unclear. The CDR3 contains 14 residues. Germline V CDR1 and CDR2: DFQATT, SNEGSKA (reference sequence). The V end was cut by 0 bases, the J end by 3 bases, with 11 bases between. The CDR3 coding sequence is TGCAGTGCTAGAGATCCTAGAAGGGAAGAGACCCAGTACTTC. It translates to CSARDPRREETQYF.

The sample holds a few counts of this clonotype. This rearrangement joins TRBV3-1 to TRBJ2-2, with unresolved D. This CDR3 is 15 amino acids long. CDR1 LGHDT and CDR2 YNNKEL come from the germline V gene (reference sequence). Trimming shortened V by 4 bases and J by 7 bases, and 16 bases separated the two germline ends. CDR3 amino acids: CASSPGAVKGGELFF. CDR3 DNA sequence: TGTGCCAGCAGCCCCGGTGCGGTTAAAGGCGGGGAGCTGTTTTTT.

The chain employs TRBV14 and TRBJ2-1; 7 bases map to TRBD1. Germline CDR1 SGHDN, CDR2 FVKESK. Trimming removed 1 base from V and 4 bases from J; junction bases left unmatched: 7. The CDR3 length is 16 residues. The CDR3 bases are TGTGCCAGCAGCCAAGGGGGACAGCGCCTATACAATGAGCAGTTCTTC. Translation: CASSQGGQRLYNEQFF.

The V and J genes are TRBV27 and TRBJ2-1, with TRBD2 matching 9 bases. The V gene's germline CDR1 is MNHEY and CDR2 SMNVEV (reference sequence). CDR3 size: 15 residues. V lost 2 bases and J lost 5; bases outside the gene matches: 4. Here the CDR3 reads CASSLVAGVNNEQFF. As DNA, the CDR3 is TGTGCCAGCAGTTTAGTAGCGGGGGTGAACAATGAGCAGTTCTTC.

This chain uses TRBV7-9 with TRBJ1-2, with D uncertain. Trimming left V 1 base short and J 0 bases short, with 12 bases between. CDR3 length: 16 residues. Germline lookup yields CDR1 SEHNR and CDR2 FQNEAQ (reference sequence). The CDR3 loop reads CASSLVHAVANYGYTF. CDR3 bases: TGTGCCAGCAGCTTAGTACACGCGGTAGCTAACTATGGCTACACCTTC.

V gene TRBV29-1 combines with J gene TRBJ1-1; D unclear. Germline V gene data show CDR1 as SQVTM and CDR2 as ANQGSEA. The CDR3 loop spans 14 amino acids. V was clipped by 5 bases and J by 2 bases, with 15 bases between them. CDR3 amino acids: CSVRDGGLNTEAFF. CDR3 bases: TGCAGCGTTAGAGACGGTGGTCTCAACACTGAAGCTTTCTTT.

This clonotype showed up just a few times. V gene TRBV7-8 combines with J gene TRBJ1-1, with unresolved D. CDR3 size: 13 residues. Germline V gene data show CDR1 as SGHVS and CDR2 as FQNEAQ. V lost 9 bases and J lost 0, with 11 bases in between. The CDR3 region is CASQLGVNTEAFF. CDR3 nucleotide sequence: TGTGCCAGTCAACTCGGCGTGAACACTGAAGCTTTCTTT.

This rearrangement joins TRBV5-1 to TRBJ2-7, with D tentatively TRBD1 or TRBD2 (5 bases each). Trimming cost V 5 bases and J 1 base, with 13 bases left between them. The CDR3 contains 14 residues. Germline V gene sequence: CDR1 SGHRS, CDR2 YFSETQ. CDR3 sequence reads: CASRLGPTSYEQYF. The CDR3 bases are TGCGCCAGCAGACTGGGACCTACTTCCTACGAGCAGTACTTC. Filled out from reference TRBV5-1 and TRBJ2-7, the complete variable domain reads KAGVTQTPRYLIKTRGQQVTLSCSPISGHRSVSWYQQTPGQGLQFLFEYFSETQRNKGNFPGRFSGRQFSNSRSEMNVSTLELGDSALYLCASRLGPTSYEQYFGPGTRLTVT.

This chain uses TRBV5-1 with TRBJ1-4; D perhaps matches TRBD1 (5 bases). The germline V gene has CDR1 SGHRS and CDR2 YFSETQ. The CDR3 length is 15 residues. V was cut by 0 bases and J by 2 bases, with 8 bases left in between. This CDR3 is CASSLEDMTNEKLFF. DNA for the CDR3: TGCGCCAGCAGCTTGGAGGACATGACTAATGAAAAACTGTTTTTT.

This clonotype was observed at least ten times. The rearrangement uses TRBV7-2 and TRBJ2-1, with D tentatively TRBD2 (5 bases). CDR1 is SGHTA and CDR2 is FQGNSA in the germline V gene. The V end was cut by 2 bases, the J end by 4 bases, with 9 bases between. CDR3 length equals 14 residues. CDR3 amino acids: CASSLIRGYNEQFF. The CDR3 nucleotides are TGTGCCAGCAGCTTAATACGGGGTTACAATGAGCAGTTCTTC.

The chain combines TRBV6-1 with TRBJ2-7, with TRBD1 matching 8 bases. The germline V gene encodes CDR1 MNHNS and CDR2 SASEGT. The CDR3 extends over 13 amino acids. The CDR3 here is CAYSQGGSYEQYF. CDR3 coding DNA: TGTGCTTACTCACAGGGGGGATCCTACGAGCAGTACTTC.

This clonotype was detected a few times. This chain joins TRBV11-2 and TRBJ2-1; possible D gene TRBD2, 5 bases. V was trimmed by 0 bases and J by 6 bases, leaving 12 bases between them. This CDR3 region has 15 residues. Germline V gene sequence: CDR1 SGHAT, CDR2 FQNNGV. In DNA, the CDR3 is TGTGCCAGCAGCTTAGAACGAAATGCGGGCAATGAGCAGTTCTTC. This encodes CASSLERNAGNEQFF.

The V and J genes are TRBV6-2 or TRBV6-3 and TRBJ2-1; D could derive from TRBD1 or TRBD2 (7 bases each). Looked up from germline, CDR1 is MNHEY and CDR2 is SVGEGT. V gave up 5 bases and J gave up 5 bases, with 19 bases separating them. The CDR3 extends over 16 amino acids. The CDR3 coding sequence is TGTGCCAGCAGTGCGTCCAGGGGGAGGGATCACAATGAGCAGTTCTTC. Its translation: CASSASRGRDHNEQFF.

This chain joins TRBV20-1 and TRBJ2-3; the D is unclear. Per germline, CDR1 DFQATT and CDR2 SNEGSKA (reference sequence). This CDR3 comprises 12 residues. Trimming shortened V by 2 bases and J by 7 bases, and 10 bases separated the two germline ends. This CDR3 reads CSARSNSYTQYF. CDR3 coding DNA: TGCAGTGCTAGAAGTAACTCATATACGCAGTATTTT.

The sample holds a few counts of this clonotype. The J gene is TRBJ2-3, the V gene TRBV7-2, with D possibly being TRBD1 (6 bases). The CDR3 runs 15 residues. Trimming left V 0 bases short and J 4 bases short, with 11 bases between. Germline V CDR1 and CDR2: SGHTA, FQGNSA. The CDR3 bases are TGTGCCAGCAGCTTAGCCTGGGGGCAGGCAGATACGCAGTATTTT. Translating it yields CASSLAWGQADTQYF.

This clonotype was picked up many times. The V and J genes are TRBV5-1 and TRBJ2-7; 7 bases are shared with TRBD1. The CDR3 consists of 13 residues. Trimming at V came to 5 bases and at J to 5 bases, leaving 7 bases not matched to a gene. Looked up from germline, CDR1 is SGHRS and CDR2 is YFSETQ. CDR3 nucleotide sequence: TGCGCCAGCAGTCGAGACAGGGTTGACGAGCAGTACTTC. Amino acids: CASSRDRVDEQYF.

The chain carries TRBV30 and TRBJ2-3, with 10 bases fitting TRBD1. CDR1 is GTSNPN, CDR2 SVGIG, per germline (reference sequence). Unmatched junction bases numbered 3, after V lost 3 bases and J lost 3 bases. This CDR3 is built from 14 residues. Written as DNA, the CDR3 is TGTGCCTGGAGACCGGGACAGGGGACAGATACGCAGTATTTT. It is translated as CAWRPGQGTDTQYF.

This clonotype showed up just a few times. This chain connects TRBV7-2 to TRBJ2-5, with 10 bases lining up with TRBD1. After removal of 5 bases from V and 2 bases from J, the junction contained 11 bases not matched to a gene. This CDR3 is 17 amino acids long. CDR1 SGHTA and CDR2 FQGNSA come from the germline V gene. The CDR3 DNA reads TGTGCCAGCAGCCCAATTTCCGGGACAGGGGCTCAAGAGACCCAGTACTTC. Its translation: CASSPISGTGAQETQYF.